This T cell receptor (beta chain) was recovered during a study of blood T cells in healthy people across ages (dated by TCRdb to 2013 to 2016). About the full investigation: In model experiments, template switching captured roughly one uniquely barcoded TCR beta cDNA molecule for every two T cells. Age-related changes in TCR beta repertoire diversity were measured in the study by deep sequencing normalized with unique cDNA molecular identifiers. Four age groups were formed from the donors: young (average approximately 16 years), middle-aged (more than 35), aged (about 62) and long-lived (82). To avoid experimental bias, donors of different ages were distributed randomly across sequencing lanes. For two donors (one aged 18 to 30 and one aged 80 or older), the study analyzed two additional independent replicas of 1 million unique cDNA reads from the same blood draw. The study at large found these results: Observed TCR beta diversity per million T cells fell roughly linearly with age, and a significant reduction was already apparent by age roughly 41. Total diversity estimates from one million sequenced T cells were considered lower bounds and underestimates. Because profiling used bulk unsorted PBMCs, naive and antigen-experienced compartments could not be compared conclusively. Observed TCR beta diversity correlated strongly with the percentage of naive T cells measured by flow cytometry. The long-lived group showed more naive CD4+ T cells, fewer expanded clones and increased TCR diversity than the aged group, suggesting age selection. Because the CMV infection status of the donors was unknown, age-related changes in expanded clonotypes may potentially have been confounded.

The donors were roughly 40 Caucasian individuals from Russia, aged 6 to 90 years, who were systemically healthy. Around 10 milliliters of peripheral blood were drawn from each donor into EDTA-treated Vacutainer tubes. PBMCs were isolated by Ficoll-Paque density-gradient centrifugation, with at least 6 million obtained per sample. Trizol reagent was used to extract total RNA from the PBMCs, yielding at least 6 micrograms per sample. For every donor, an aliquot of PBMCs went through flow cytometry to measure the percentages of naive CD45RAhigh/CD27high T cells. On this clonotype: Its antigen remains undetermined. Qualities for individual bases were not recorded, and no much larger clone is one base off.

The library was built by means of 5' RACE. Sequencing used an Illumina HiSeq 2500. A second PCR of about 7 to 12 cycles was performed with a sample-barcoded 5' primer and a J-beta primer mix. A template-switch 5' adaptor carrying 12 random nucleotides introduced a unique molecular identifier onto each TCR beta cDNA molecule. At least 3 million CDR3-containing paired-end reads were obtained from each sample. First-strand cDNA synthesis was performed from all RNA using the Mint cDNA synthesis kit, with priming by a TRBC-specific oligonucleotide. Following uracil-DNA glycosylase treatment, all cDNA underwent a first 18-cycle PCR with the universal primers M1SS and BC2_uni_R. The study's own analysis went as follows. For normalization, 1 million high-quality reads, each with a distinct molecular identifier, were randomly selected from each sample. Instead of being binned into consensus sequences, reads that shared molecular identifiers were thrown out. CDR3 identification, clonotype clustering and error correction used MiTCR with a Q25 quality threshold and the strictest error-elimination algorithm. A nonparametric unseen species model using Euler transformation provided a lower-bound estimate of total TCR beta diversity. TCRdb's own reprocessing of the public reads used fastp at Q25 and MiXCR and kept productive beta chains. Rows are combined by CDR3 protein, so each entry shows the most common genes and DNA. Clone size and V and J calls follow TCRdb, not the original study. The sample records hundreds of thousands of distinct CDR3 sequences, 40% to 45% of which are singletons. Approximately 31% of the sample is held by the ten biggest clonotypes.

CDR1 MNHEY and CDR2 SVGEGT are derived from the germline V gene. The CDR3 spans 12 residues, from the cysteine through the phenylalanine. The entry retains the CDR3 DNA only, 36 bases that are in frame from base 1. V loses 6 bases of germline sequence and J loses 4 bases, and the interval between the two ends is 10 bases. The chain uses TRBV6-2 or TRBV6-3 and TRBJ2-7; the D gene is possibly TRBD1, with 5 bases matching. The sample consisted of blood. This TCR derives from a man of 80 years or more in good health. The CDR3 has the sequence CASSTDSYEQYF. The nucleotide sequence is TGTGCCAGCAGCACCGACAGTTACGAGCAGTACTTC.